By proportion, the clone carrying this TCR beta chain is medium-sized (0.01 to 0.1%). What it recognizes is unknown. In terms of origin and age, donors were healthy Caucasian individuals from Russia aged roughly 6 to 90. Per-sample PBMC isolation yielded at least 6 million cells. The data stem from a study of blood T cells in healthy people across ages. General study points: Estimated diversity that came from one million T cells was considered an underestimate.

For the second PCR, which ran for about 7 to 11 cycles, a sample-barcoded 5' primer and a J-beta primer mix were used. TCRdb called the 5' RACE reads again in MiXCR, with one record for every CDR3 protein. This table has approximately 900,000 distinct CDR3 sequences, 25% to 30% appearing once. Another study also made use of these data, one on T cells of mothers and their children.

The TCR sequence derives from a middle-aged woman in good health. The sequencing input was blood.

CDR3 amino acids: CASSGGGGNQPQHF. CDR3 nucleotide sequence: TGTGCCAGCAGTGGGGGGGGAGGCAATCAGCCCCAGCATTTT. This chain uses TRBV6-1 with TRBJ1-5, with D possibly matching TRBD1 (5 bases). V lost 4 bases and J lost 2, with 9 bases in between. This CDR3 is built from 14 residues. Germline V gene data show CDR1 as MNHNS and CDR2 as SASEGT.